This is a list of T cell receptor beta chains from one sample in a study of early T cells in non-severe SARS-CoV-2 infection. TCRdb processed the 5' RACE reads anew with MiXCR; each CDR3 protein has one entry. The sample records about 76,000 distinct CDR3 sequences, roughly a sixth being singletons. Sequenced material: whole blood. All receptors derive from an adult who was a healthcare worker with PCR-confirmed SARS-CoV-2 infection or an uninfected control (not recorded which). Each CDR3 is given with its conserved first and last residue. The D gene is left open where the match is weak. A row's size may be missing; if present it is once, few, many or a size class.

few TRBJ2-7 TRBV11-2 . TGTGCCAGCAGCTTAGACGCTGCGGGGGCATCCTACGAGCAGTACTTC CASSLDAAGASYEQYF
. TRBJ2-5 TRBV18 TRBD1 TGTGCCAGCTCACTGGGACAGGAGCAAGAGACCCAGTACTTC CASSLGQEQETQYF
. TRBJ1-1 TRBV28 TRBD1 TGTGCCAGCAAAACAGGGGCGTCGCTTGGCACTGAAGCTTTCTTT CASKTGASLGTEAFF
few TRBJ2-1 TRBV12-3/TRBV12-4 . TGTGCCAGCAGCCCTTCCGGGACCCCGTTTCCCTACAATGAGCAGTTCTTC CASSPSGTPFPYNEQFF
few TRBJ2-2 TRBV7-9 . TGTGCCAGCAGCTTATTGGGTCACCTCGGGGAGCTGTTTTTT CASSLLGHLGELFF
many TRBJ2-4 TRBV5-8 . TGTGCCAGCAGCTTAACAGGGTTAGCCAAAAACATTCAGTACTTC CASSLTGLAKNIQYF
once TRBJ2-2 TRBV7-3 . TGTGCCAGCAGCTTAACTCATTGGAGCACCGGGGAGCTGTTTTTT CASSLTHWSTGELFF
many TRBJ2-2 TRBV29-1 TRBD1 TGCAGCGCAGGGACAGGGGGGCACACCGGGGAGCTGTTTTTT CSAGTGGHTGELFF
few TRBJ2-5 TRBV7-2 . TGTGCCAGCAGCTTAAGTAGGGCCCCGGGAGAGACCCAGTACTTC CASSLSRAPGETQYF
few TRBJ1-2 TRBV10-2 . TGCGCCAGCAGTGAGTCGGGAACAGGAGGGCCCTATGGCTACACCTTC CASSESGTGGPYGYTF
few TRBJ2-7 TRBV20-1 TRBD2 TGCAGTGCTCAACGGACTAGCGCCCACGAGCAGTACTTC CSAQRTSAHEQYF
. TRBJ1-2 TRBV18 . TGTGCCAGCTCACCACCTCCAGGGTTCGGCTATGGCTACACCTTC CASSPPPGFGYGYTF
many TRBJ2-2 TRBV7-7 . TGTGCTAGCAGCCGCGGGTCCGGGCTTGGGGAGCTGTTTTTT CASSRGSGLGELFF
few TRBJ2-3 TRBV3-1 . TGTGCCAGCAGCCAAGACGGGGGACTCAATACGCAGTATTTT CASSQDGGLNTQYF
. TRBJ2-7 TRBV7-2 . TGTGCCAGCAGCGAGGACCGGCGGCAGTACTTC CASSEDRRQYF
few TRBJ2-4 TRBV5-6 . TGTGCCAGCACCCCTCGAGGGACCAAAAACATTCAGTACTTC CASTPRGTKNIQYF
. TRBJ1-1 TRBV20-1 TRBD1 TGCAGTGCCCCCGGACAGGGTAGAACTGAAGCTTTCTTT CSAPGQGRTEAFF
. TRBJ1-1 TRBV27 . TGTGCCAGCAGCGCGGGGGGCACTGAAGCTTTCTTT CASSAGGTEAFF
few TRBJ2-7 TRBV25-1 . TGTGCCAGCAGTGAAACGGGGCTAAATTACGAGCAGTACTTC CASSETGLNYEQYF
many TRBJ1-6 TRBV7-7 . TGTGCTAGCAGCTCGGGACTTAATTCACCCCTCCACTTT CASSSGLNSPLHF
few TRBJ2-5 TRBV5-1 . TGCGCCAGCACCCGGGGGACAGTCGAAGAGACCCAGTACTTC CASTRGTVEETQYF
few TRBJ2-2 TRBV7-7 TRBD2 TGTGCTAGCAGCTTATCCCCGGGGGGACTTAACACCGGGGAGCTGTTTTTT CASSLSPGGLNTGELFF
few TRBJ1-5 TRBV27 . TGTGCCAGCAGTTCAGAAGGGTTTTCCTATAGCAATCAGCCCCAGCATTTT CASSSEGFSYSNQPQHF
. TRBJ2-7 TRBV19 . TGTGCCAGTAGTATAGAGGTGGGCAGTTCCTACGAGCAGTACTTC CASSIEVGSSYEQYF
few TRBJ2-2 TRBV5-1 TRBD2 TGCGCCAGCAGCGCGGGAGGCCGCAGCACCGGGGAGCTGTTTTTT CASSAGGRSTGELFF
. TRBJ1-1 TRBV9 . TGTGCCAGCAGCGTAGGAGAGGGCAGGGACACTGAAGCTTTCTTT CASSVGEGRDTEAFF
. TRBJ1-2 TRBV10-3 . TGTGCCATCAGTGGTCAGACGGAGGCGGGCTACACCTTC CAISGQTEAGYTF
few TRBJ2-1 TRBV6-2/TRBV6-3 TRBD2 TGTGCCAGCAGTTACCTTGGGGGAGGGCCTTACAATGAGCAGTTCTTC CASSYLGGGPYNEQFF
few TRBJ2-3 TRBV7-6 . TGTGCCAGCAGCCACCTAAGTCCGGCTAGCACAGATACGCAGTATTTT CASSHLSPASTDTQYF
few TRBJ2-7 TRBV5-6 . TGTGCCAGCAGCGTGGCTAGAAACTCCTACGAGCAGTACTTC CASSVARNSYEQYF
. TRBJ1-1 TRBV12-3/TRBV12-4 . TGTGCCAGCGGAAGTTGGCACACTGAAGCTTTCTTT CASGSWHTEAFF
. TRBJ2-7 TRBV5-1 TRBD1 TGCGCCAGCAGCTTGATCCGGGACAGGACCTACGAGCAGTACTTC CASSLIRDRTYEQYF
few TRBJ1-4 TRBV2 . TGTGCCAGCAGTGAAGTGGGCAGGGCTCTTATCGATGAAAAACTGTTTTTT CASSEVGRALIDEKLFF
many TRBJ1-3 TRBV7-8 . TGTGCCAGCAGCTTATCGCCCACCCCTGGAAACACCATATATTTT CASSLSPTPGNTIYF
. TRBJ2-7 TRBV6-2/TRBV6-3 TRBD1 TGTGCCAGCAGCCCGACAGGGAGCTCCTACGAGCAGTACTTC CASSPTGSSYEQYF
. TRBJ2-7 TRBV20-1 TRBD2 TGCAGTGCTATAGAACCGGGACTAGCCAGCTCCTACGAGCAGTACTTC CSAIEPGLASSYEQYF
. TRBJ2-7 TRBV9 . TGTGCCAGCAGCGCTACCGGGACAACCTCCTACGAGCAGTACTTC CASSATGTTSYEQYF
. TRBJ1-6 TRBV9 TRBD1 TGTGCCAGCAGCGTAATGACAGGGAACTCACCCCTCCACTTT CASSVMTGNSPLHF
. TRBJ1-2 TRBV11-2 TRBD1 TGTGCCAGCAGCCCTAGACAGGGTGTATCTAACTATGGCTACACCTTC CASSPRQGVSNYGYTF
. TRBJ2-7 TRBV20-1 . TGCAGTGCTAGAAGAATGGAGCAGGACGAGCAGTACTTC CSARRMEQDEQYF
few TRBJ2-5 TRBV6-1 TRBD1 TGTGCCAGCAGTGAATACCGGACAGGGGTAGAGACCCAGTACTTC CASSEYRTGVETQYF